What follows is one T cell receptor (beta chain) and its context. What it binds is not known. TCRdb's table, derived via immunoSEQ multiplex PCR, lists solely in-frame clones and lacks some. The table records 80,000 to 95,000 clones, 80% to 95% of them present only once. These data originate in a study of cytomegalovirus exposure and HLA in healthy donors. These donors were members of the roughly 120-subject validation cohort, a group separate from the roughly 670-subject first cohort. V lost 6 bases, J lost 2 bases, and 9 bases lay in between. The V gene's germline CDR1 is MNHEY and CDR2 SVGAGI. CDR3 length: 13 residues. Overall study results and limits: In vitro experiments confirmed that a few CMV-associated chains were specific for CMV antigens. Reportedly, cytomegalovirus status was diagnosed with high sensitivity and specificity.

The rearrangement links TRBV6-5 to TRBJ2-3, with D possibly matching TRBD2 (5 bases). Sequenced material: PBMCs. The clonotype originates from a woman aged 25 to 45 in good health and CMV-seropositive. CDR3: CASSDYPTDTQYF. The CDR3 nucleotides read TGTGCCAGCAGCGACTATCCCACAGATACGCAGTATTTT.